This T cell receptor beta chain was profiled in a study of resident and recirculating memory T cells in vitiligo (dated by TCRdb to the late 2010s). Regarding the research as a whole: For TCR beta sequencing, epidermis was obtained by shave biopsy from two lesional and two nonlesional sites, and PBMCs were also collected, from each of 3 stable vitiligo patients. Without any cell sorting, samples were homogenized immediately before genomic DNA was extracted using the Qiagen DNeasy Blood & Tissue Kit. The human TCR beta sequencing tested whether specific clones in lesional vitiligo skin differed from clones in nonlesional skin and blood. General findings and caveats noted by the study authors: Future mechanistic studies are needed so that the relative contributions of the lesion-infiltrating T cell clones and of human Trm versus Tcm pools can be evaluated. Overlap and correlation analysis showed no significant repertoire overlap between biopsies except for each lesion with itself, even within a single patient. No unique dominant TCR clone was detected, and clonality varied among vitiligo lesions. TCR sequences were not conserved across biopsy sites or patients, suggesting that different T cell clones infiltrate different lesions, described as private specificity.

A patient's vitiligo counted as stable when the lesions had not changed at all during the previous 6 months. To count as stable, patients also needed to show no confetti depigmentation, which is a clinical sign of active vitiligo. Anyone who had been treated within the previous three months was excluded from the study. PBMCs were isolated from heparinized blood by Ficoll density gradient centrifugation and then flash-frozen. The immunoSEQ hsTCRB kit was used to amplify TCR beta chains from genomic DNA. The immunoSEQ service ran the sequencing of the TCR beta libraries on an Illumina MiSeq instrument. The paper's data handling went like this. The immunoSEQ Analyzer was used to analyze the repertoire data. What TCRdb holds here is the immuneACCESS table cut down to in-frame rearrangements. Part of the clones is not present; checked against another copy, under half of the missing clones reflect an unresolved V gene, and the others are unexplained. D and trimming come from the DNA, and the V and J calls and clone size come from that table. This sample gives fewer than 85,000 clones in total; 90% to 95% of them show up just once. 5% of the sample is taken by the ten largest.

From its cysteine to its phenylalanine, the CDR3 spans 12 amino acids. Only the CDR3 part of the read is kept: 36 bases, read in frame from the first base. In the germline V gene, CDR1 corresponds to SNHLY and CDR2 to FYNNEI. Between the V and J ends, shortened by 7 bases and 4 bases respectively, the junction contains 10 bases. On this clone itself: This clone's antigen is unknown. Per-base quality was not reported, and no clone a single base away is much larger than it.

This sequence uses TRBV2 and TRBJ1-1; the D gene is possibly TRBD1, with 6 bases matching. Material for sequencing was blood. The clonotype was recovered from a male donor with vitiligo. The base sequence is TGTGCCAGCATATTAGGGGGCACTGAAGCTTTCTTT. It is translated as CASILGGTEAFF.